A selection of T cell receptor beta chains follows, all from one sample in a study of CD8+ T cells in alopecia areata. Assay used: immunoSEQ multiplex PCR; TCRdb lists only in-frame clones, some missing. In the table there are about 260,000 clones, around 64% of which are singletons. The source was CD4+ T cells sorted from blood, collected at week 52, from a patient treated with tofacitinib. These receptor sequences come from a human donor with alopecia areata. Each CDR3 is given with its conserved first and last residue. The D gene is left open where the match is weak. Part of the rows lack a size; the others show once, few, many or a class for expanded clones.

TRBV7-9	TRBD1	NA	TRBJ1-5	CASSRTGENQPQHF	TGTGCCAGCTCACGGACAGGGGAGAATCAGCCCCAGCATTTT
TRBV11-2	NA	NA	TRBJ2-3	CASSLVVPGGTDTQYF	TGTGCCAGCAGCTTAGTGGTCCCAGGGGGCACAGATACGCAGTATTTT
TRBV5-5	NA	few	TRBJ2-6	CASSLVVSSGANVLTF	TGTGCCAGCAGCTTGGTGGTTTCCTCTGGGGCCAACGTCCTGACTTTC
TRBV6-5	NA	few	TRBJ1-1	CASSYSPRLNTEAFF	TGTGCCAGCAGTTACTCACCCAGACTGAACACTGAAGCTTTCTTT
TRBV11-2	NA	many	TRBJ2-7	CASSLVWANEGDEQYF	TGTGCCAGCAGCTTAGTATGGGCTAATGAGGGCGACGAGCAGTACTTC
TRBV2	TRBD1	NA	TRBJ1-4	CASTKDRQINEKLFF	TGTGCCAGCACGAAGGACAGGCAGATTAATGAAAAACTGTTTTTT
TRBV6-5	NA	NA	TRBJ2-5	CASSYSSQGVGETQYF	TGTGCCAGCAGTTACTCGAGCCAGGGCGTGGGGGAGACCCAGTACTTC
TRBV29-1	TRBD2	few	TRBJ2-1	CSVEVSGGYNEQFF	TGCAGCGTTGAAGTTAGCGGGGGCTACAATGAGCAGTTCTTC
TRBV5-6	NA	NA	TRBJ1-5	CASSFRGERASSNQPQHF	TGTGCCAGCAGCTTTAGAGGGGAAAGGGCTTCCAGCAATCAGCCCCAGCATTTT
TRBV6-6	NA	few	TRBJ2-7	CASRSGVGEQYF	TGTGCCAGTCGTTCTGGGGTTGGCGAGCAGTACTTC
TRBV30	NA	NA	TRBJ1-1	CAWSHTGIPEAFF	TGTGCCTGGAGTCACACCGGGATTCCTGAAGCTTTCTTT
TRBV6-5	NA	NA	TRBJ2-7	CASSEGPREQYF	TGTGCCAGCAGTGAAGGTCCGAGGGAGCAGTACTTC
TRBV6-1	TRBD1	few	TRBJ2-1	CASSLRQGKIDEQFF	TGTGCCAGCAGCCTTCGACAGGGCAAAATTGATGAGCAGTTCTTC
TRBV2	NA	many	TRBJ2-1	CASSERGYNEQFF	TGTGCCAGCAGTGAGAGAGGATACAATGAGCAGTTCTTC
TRBV18	NA	NA	TRBJ2-2	CASSPRDTGELFF	TGTGCCAGCTCACCACGGGACACCGGGGAGCTGTTTTTT
TRBV10-3	NA	NA	TRBJ2-5	CAGGQGPQETQYF	TGTGCCGGGGGGCAGGGACCACAAGAGACCCAGTACTTC
TRBV25-1	NA	once	TRBJ1-6	CASSETDVRRSPLHF	TGTGCCAGCAGTGAAACTGACGTTCGCCGTTCACCCCTCCACTTT
TRBV30	NA	NA	TRBJ2-7	CAWSSQRSYEQYF	TGTGCCTGGAGTTCGCAAAGGTCTTACGAGCAGTACTTC
TRBV27	NA	NA	TRBJ2-3	CASSYVGKDTQYF	TGTGCCAGCAGTTATGTGGGGAAAGATACGCAGTATTTT
TRBV29-1	TRBD1	NA	TRBJ2-7	CSVEGQGVHEQYF	TGCAGCGTTGAGGGACAGGGAGTGCACGAGCAGTACTTC
TRBV30	NA	NA	TRBJ1-1	CAWTGGGWTEAFF	TGTGCCTGGACCGGGGGAGGTTGGACTGAAGCTTTCTTT
TRBV4-2	NA	few	TRBJ2-1	CASSPRGATANEQFF	TGTGCCAGCAGCCCCAGGGGTGCAACAGCCAATGAGCAGTTCTTC
TRBV15	TRBD2	NA	TRBJ2-1	CATSRGTSLGEQFF	TGTGCCACCAGCAGAGGGACTAGTTTGGGCGAGCAGTTCTTC
TRBV30	TRBD1	NA	TRBJ2-6	CAWSSGTGPSGANVLTF	TGTGCCTGGAGTTCCGGGACAGGTCCCTCTGGGGCCAACGTCCTGACTTTC
TRBV18	NA	NA	TRBJ2-3	CASSPTGQTDTQYF	TGTGCCAGCTCACCAACCGGGCAAACAGATACGCAGTATTTT
TRBV27	NA	NA	TRBJ2-1	CASANTWANEQFF	TGTGCCAGCGCGAACACCTGGGCCAATGAGCAGTTCTTC